This record concerns one T cell receptor beta chain sequence. This entry comes from a study of T cell changes during pregnancy in multiple sclerosis. This table comes from immunoSEQ multiplex PCR, and its TCRdb copy is limited to in-frame clones, with some not included. The table lists about 60,000 clones, 93% of them singletons. The CDR3 contains 16 residues. Trimming at V came to 3 bases and at J to 2 bases, leaving 7 bases not matched to a gene. Germline V gives CDR1 MNHNS, CDR2 SASEGT. This TCR derives from a female donor with multiple sclerosis, enrolled in a pregnancy study. The sample was CD8+ T cells from peripheral blood mononuclear cells, taken in the second trimester of pregnancy. The chain is built from TRBV6-1 and TRBJ1-1, with 9 bases fitting TRBD1. The CDR3 spells CASSDRTGEGNTEAFF. The CDR3 coding sequence is TGTGCCAGCAGTGACCGGACAGGGGAGGGAAACACTGAAGCTTTCTTT.